These T cell receptor beta chains were read from a single sample in a study of post-analysis software for immune sequencing data. TCRdb ran MiXCR on the PCR reads and lists one entry per CDR3 protein. The data show about 810,000 distinct CDR3 sequences, roughly 50% seen once. Sequenced material: blood. The receptor set was obtained from a girl aged 5-17 years with multiple sclerosis. Each CDR3 is given with its conserved first and last residue. Fields, in order: clone size, J gene, D gene, V gene, CDR3 DNA, CDR3 protein. The D gene is left open where the match is weak. Clone size is shown for a subset of rows, as once, few, many or a class of expanded clone.

>-|TRBJ2-5|TRBD2|TRBV29-1
TGCAGCGTTGTAAAGACTAGCGGTCCCGGAGAGCAGTACTTC
CSVVKTSGPGEQYF
>-|TRBJ1-2|TRBD1|TRBV20-1
TGCAGTGCTAGAGACCCGACAGGGGGAGCTAACTATGGCTACACCTTC
CSARDPTGGANYGYTF
>-|TRBJ1-6|-|TRBV5-1
TGCGCCAGCAGCTTGGAATTCCCAGGGGCTGGTTCGCCCCTCCACTTT
CASSLEFPGAGSPLHF
>-|TRBJ2-1|-|TRBV15
TGTGCCACCAGCAGAGATCCGGCTAATAAGGCTGCCTTGGAGACCCAGTTCTTC
CATSRDPANKAALETQFF
>-|TRBJ1-1|-|TRBV15
TGTGCCACCAGCAGAGTTAAGCGGGACACTGAAGCTTTCTTT
CATSRVKRDTEAFF
>-|TRBJ2-1|-|TRBV5-1
TGCGCCAGCAGCTTGGTTGGAGGTAAGGCGTACAATGAGCAGTTCTTC
CASSLVGGKAYNEQFF
>few|TRBJ2-7|-|TRBV27
TGTGCCAGCAGACCACATGGGAACTACGAGCAGTACTTC
CASRPHGNYEQYF
>-|TRBJ2-2|TRBD1|TRBV7-2
TGTGCCAGCAGCTTAGTCCCGGGACAGGGGTCAACCGGGGAGCTGTTTTTT
CASSLVPGQGSTGELFF
>few|TRBJ2-7|TRBD2|TRBV20-1
TGCAGTGCTGCTAGCGGGAGGGTGAACGAGCAGTACTTC
CSAASGRVNEQYF
>-|TRBJ2-7|-|TRBV3-1
TGTGCCAGCAGGCCCGGCTCGGGTCCTTCCTACGAGCAGTACTTC
CASRPGSGPSYEQYF
>-|TRBJ1-4|TRBD1|TRBV12-3/TRBV12-4
TGTGCCAGCAGTGCCGGGACAGGGTTGTTGTTCGAAAAACTGTTTTTT
CASSAGTGLLFEKLFF
>few|TRBJ2-1|TRBD1|TRBV29-1
TGCAGCATTCTCCCCGGGACAGGGAACTACAATGAGCAGTTCTTC
CSILPGTGNYNEQFF
>-|TRBJ1-1|-|TRBV3-1
TGTGCCAGCAGCGTGACCCCCACTGAAGCTTTCTTT
CASSVTPTEAFF
>-|TRBJ2-1|TRBD2|TRBV12-3/TRBV12-4
TGTGCCAGCAGTTTCGGATGGACTAGCGATAACAATGAGCAGTTCTTC
CASSFGWTSDNNEQFF
>-|TRBJ2-1|TRBD2|TRBV3-1
TGTGCCTTTGGGACTAGCGGGAGCCCGGGCAATGAGCAGTTCTTC
CAFGTSGSPGNEQFF
>few|TRBJ2-5|-|TRBV4-1
TGCGCCAGCAGCCAATTAGGGGGGAACCAAGAGACCCAGTACTTC
CASSQLGGNQETQYF
>few|TRBJ2-6|-|TRBV29-1
TGCAGCGTTGAAGACAGGGACCGCCTCACTGGGGCCAACATCCTGACTTTC
CSVEDRDRLTGANILTF
>-|TRBJ2-7|-|TRBV12-3/TRBV12-4
TGTGCCAGCAGTTTTATTAGCGGAGGGTCCTCCTACGAGCAGTACTTC
CASSFISGGSSYEQYF
>-|TRBJ2-5|-|TRBV5-1
TGCGCCAGCAGTGTCGCCAGGGGAGGGGAGACCCAGTACTTC
CASSVARGGETQYF
>-|TRBJ2-5|TRBD2|TRBV18
TGTGCCAGCTCCCAGAAAGCGGGGGGAGAGACCCAGTACTTC
CASSQKAGGETQYF
>-|TRBJ2-1|-|TRBV29-1
TGCAGCGTTGAACTAACACGGTCCAATGAGCAGTTCTTC
CSVELTRSNEQFF
>-|TRBJ2-1|-|TRBV20-1
TGCAGTGCTAGCGACGGGAGAGGTGAGCAGTTCTTC
CSASDGRGEQFF
>-|TRBJ1-2|-|TRBV4-1
TGCGCCAGCAGCCAAGACTGGCCGGGGGGAAGTTATGGCTACACCTTC
CASSQDWPGGSYGYTF
>-|TRBJ2-1|TRBD2|TRBV12-3/TRBV12-4
TGTGCCTCAAAGACGAACCGACTAGCGGGGGTCGGCACCTACAATGAGCAGTTCTTC
CASKTNRLAGVGTYNEQFF
>-|TRBJ2-1|TRBD2|TRBV5-1
TGCGCCAGCAGGGCATTAGCGGGAGTCGACAATGAGCAGTTCTTC
CASRALAGVDNEQFF
>-|TRBJ2-3|TRBD2|TRBV10-3
TGTGCCATCAGCGGGACTAGCGGGAGGGCCGAGAATATGGGTACGCAGTATTTT
CAISGTSGRAENMGTQYF
>many|TRBJ2-1|TRBD2|TRBV29-1
TGCAGCGTTCGGACTAGCGGGAGCCACAATGAGCAGTTCTTC
CSVRTSGSHNEQFF
>-|TRBJ2-1|-|TRBV5-1
TGCGCCAGCAGCTTGCAACAGGCTATCAACAATGAGCAATTCTTC
CASSLQQAINNEQFF
>-|TRBJ2-3|TRBD2|TRBV5-1
TGCGCCAGCAGCTTGGAACCGCCGGGACTAGCGGGAGATGAAGATACGCAGTATTTT
CASSLEPPGLAGDEDTQYF
>-|TRBJ2-7|TRBD2|TRBV12-3/TRBV12-4
TGTGCCAGCAGTTTAGCGCGCGGGGGCAGCAGGCTAGCGGGAGGGCCCTACGAGCAGTACTTC
CASSLARGGSRLAGGPYEQYF
>few|TRBJ2-3|TRBD2|TRBV6-5
TGTGCCAGCAGTTACGGGGGGGTAGAAGATACGCAGTATTTT
CASSYGGVEDTQYF
>-|TRBJ2-1|-|TRBV5-5
TGTGCCAGCAGCGTAGACAGCCTATACAATGAGCAGTTCTTC
CASSVDSLYNEQFF
>few|TRBJ2-1|TRBD2|TRBV7-9
TGTGCCAGCAGCTTAGTGGTTATAACTAGCGGGAGGAATTACAATGAGCAGTTCTTC
CASSLVVITSGRNYNEQFF
>-|TRBJ2-6|-|TRBV20-1
TGCAGTGCTCCCGACCGGGACACATGGTCTGGGGCCAACGTCCTGACTTTC
CSAPDRDTWSGANVLTF
>-|TRBJ1-2|TRBD1|TRBV9
TGTGCCAGCAGCCGGGACAGGGGGCACTATGGCTACACCTTC
CASSRDRGHYGYTF
>-|TRBJ2-1|TRBD2|TRBV3-1
TGTGCCAGCAGCCAGCCCCGGGCGGGAGGGAGGAATGAGCAGTTCTTC
CASSQPRAGGRNEQFF
>-|TRBJ1-1|-|TRBV29-1
TGCAGCGCCAAGACAGGCGGACAGACTGAAGCTTTCTTT
CSAKTGGQTEAFF
>few|TRBJ1-5|TRBD1|TRBV20-1
TGCAGTGCGAGGACCCGGGACAGGTGGTTTAGCAATCAGCCCCAGCATTTT
CSARTRDRWFSNQPQHF
>few|TRBJ1-2|-|TRBV12-3/TRBV12-4
TGTGCCAGCAGTTCCACATACCCGTCCCTGAGCGATGGCTACACCTTC
CASSSTYPSLSDGYTF
>-|TRBJ1-1|TRBD1|TRBV7-9
TGTGCCGGCAGCCCCTCGGGACAGCTTTACACTGAAGCTTTCTTT
CAGSPSGQLYTEAFF
>-|TRBJ2-7|-|TRBV5-1
TGCGCCAGCAGCTTAGGCAGGATAAACTACGAGCAGTACTTC
CASSLGRINYEQYF
>few|TRBJ2-5|-|TRBV20-1
TGCAGTGCCTTGAAGGCCCATCTAGAGACCCAGTACTTC
CSALKAHLETQYF
>-|TRBJ2-1|TRBD1|TRBV10-3
TGTGCCATCAGTGAGTACCGGGACAGGGGAGGCAATGAGCAGTTCTTC
CAISEYRDRGGNEQFF
>-|TRBJ2-7|-|TRBV12-3/TRBV12-4
TGTGCCAGCAGTTCCCCTCGGGGATACTACGAGCAGTACTTC
CASSSPRGYYEQYF
>-|TRBJ2-5|TRBD2|TRBV27
TGTGCCAGCAGTTTAGTCAGCGGGAGAGTGGGAGAGACCCAGTACTTC
CASSLVSGRVGETQYF
>-|TRBJ1-1|-|TRBV20-1
TGCAGTGCTAGAGCCTTGACAGAATTGAACACTGAAGCTTTCTTT
CSARALTELNTEAFF
>few|TRBJ2-1|TRBD1|TRBV14
TGTGCCAGCAGCCCCCTGGACAGGACCAATGAGCAGTTCTTC
CASSPLDRTNEQFF
>-|TRBJ2-5|TRBD1|TRBV5-4
TGTGCCAGCAGGCCAGGGGGCCGGTGGGAGACCCAGTACTTC
CASRPGGRWETQYF